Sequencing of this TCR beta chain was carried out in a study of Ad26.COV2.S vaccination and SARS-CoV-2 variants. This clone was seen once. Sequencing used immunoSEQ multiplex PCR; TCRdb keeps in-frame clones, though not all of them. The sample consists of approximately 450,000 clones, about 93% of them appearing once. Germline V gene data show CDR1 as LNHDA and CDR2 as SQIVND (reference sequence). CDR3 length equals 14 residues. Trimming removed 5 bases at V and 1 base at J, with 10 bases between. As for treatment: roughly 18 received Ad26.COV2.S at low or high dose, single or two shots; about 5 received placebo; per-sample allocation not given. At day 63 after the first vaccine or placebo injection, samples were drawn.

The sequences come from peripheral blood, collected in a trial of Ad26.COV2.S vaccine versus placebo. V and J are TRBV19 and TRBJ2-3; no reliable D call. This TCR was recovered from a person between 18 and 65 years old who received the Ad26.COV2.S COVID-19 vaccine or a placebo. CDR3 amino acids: CASSGGFRTDTQYF. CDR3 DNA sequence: TGTGCCAGTAGTGGTGGCTTTCGCACAGATACGCAGTATTTT.